Reported below is one T cell receptor beta chain. Its antigen is not known. This sample's time point: new active TB diagnosis, blood taken before or within 7 days of starting treatment. Germline-derived CDR1 and CDR2 are SGHTA and FQGNSA. V was trimmed by 7 bases and J by 2 bases, leaving 14 bases between them. CDR3 length: 14 amino acids. This sample is part of a study of T cells in tuberculosis. Overall study results and limits: Active tuberculosis patients had shorter CDR3-alpha; the beta difference was nonsignificant. GEM motif frequencies gave about 70% accuracy; the GMM repertoire gave almost 90%.

TCRdb's copy holds only in-frame clones and misses some; the assay was immunoSEQ multiplex PCR. The sample consists of around 35,000 clones, 85% to 95% of them appearing once. The gene calls are TRBV7-2 and TRBJ1-1, with D maybe TRBD1 (5 bases). This TCR derives from an adult with tuberculosis. Sequenced material: PBMCs, taken at tuberculosis diagnosis. As DNA, the CDR3 is TGTGCCAGCAACAGGTGGGGTTCAAACACTGAAGCTTTCTTT. Translation gives CASNRWGSNTEAFF.